This TCR beta chain was obtained from a study of control samples from healthy donors and cancer patients. In germline, CDR1 is SGDLS, CDR2 YYNGEE. Trimming shortened V by 5 bases and J by 3 bases, and 11 bases separated the two germline ends. This CDR3 has 14 residues. Measured with immunoSEQ multiplex PCR; TCRdb has only the in-frame clones, and not every one. This repertoire shows about 95,000 clones, around 85% found once; its top ten account for roughly 19%. Material: blood. The chain has TRBV9 and TRBJ2-2; perhaps TRBD2 as D (7 bases). The clonotype was recovered from a man aged 30 to 45 in good health. The CDR3 nucleotides are TGTGCCAGCAGTGGAGGGGGGGACACCGGGGAGCTGTTTTTT. As protein: CASSGGGDTGELFF.